This entry lists 27 T cell receptor beta chains sequenced from one sample in a study of CD8 T cells in ankylosing spondylitis. Notes on the study in general: A TCR beta motif of fewer than 10 highly homologous variants seemed to mark ankylosing spondylitis blood.

MiXCR was run by TCRdb on the 5' RACE reads, yielding one entry per CDR3 protein. The table records roughly 440,000 distinct CDR3 sequences, under 20% of them present only once. Their target antigens are unknown. Material for sequencing was blood, either unsorted or a sorted T cell fraction (not recorded which). The source is a male donor with ankylosing spondylitis.

This clonotype was seen only a few times. The chain has TRBV6-1 and TRBJ2-1; D remains unclear. Germline assignment: CDR1 MNHNS and CDR2 SASEGT. CDR3 length: 16 residues. Trimming took 6 bases from V and 2 from J, leaving 17 bases between them. CDR3 in amino acids: CASRSPLGPTYNEQFF. The CDR3 DNA is TGTGCCAGCAGGTCCCCTTTGGGCCCCACCTACAATGAGCAGTTCTTC.

This clonotype came up a few times. This chain links TRBV5-6 with TRBJ1-1, with D maybe TRBD1 (6 bases). CDR1 is SGHDT, CDR2 YYEEEE, per germline. V shed 4 bases and J shed 0 bases, with 13 bases lying between them. This CDR3 has 15 residues. This chain's CDR3 is CASSLGGGVNTEAFF. The CDR3 bases are TGTGCCAGCAGCCTTGGGGGCGGAGTGAACACTGAAGCTTTCTTT. Full variable domain (outside the CDR3, taken from reference TRBV5-6 and TRBJ1-1): DAGVTQSPTHLIKTRGQQVTLRCSPKSGHDTVSWYQQALGQGPQFIFQYYEEEERQRGNFPDRFSGHQFPNYSSELNVNALLLGDSALYLCASSLGGGVNTEAFFGQGTRLTVV.

The V and J genes are TRBV20-1 and TRBJ1-5; D remains unclear. Germline CDR1 reads DFQATT; CDR2 reads SNEGSKA (reference sequence). The CDR3 has 13 residues. V dropped 3 bases and J dropped 4 bases, with 10 bases sitting between them. The CDR3 coding sequence is TGCAGTGCTAGTTCGGTAGTAAATCAGCCCCAGCATTTT. It translates to CSASSVVNQPQHF.

The chain uses TRBV7-2 and TRBJ2-2; 7 bases fit TRBD2. CDR1 SGHTA and CDR2 FQGNSA come from the germline V gene. The CDR3 length is 15 residues. V shed 3 bases, J shed 4 bases, and the junction held 5 bases outside the gene matches. The CDR3 sequence: CASSFSSGTTGELFF. In DNA, the CDR3 is TGTGCCAGCAGCTTTTCTAGCGGAACCACCGGGGAGCTGTTTTTT.

The chain links TRBV2 to TRBJ2-5, with 7 bases that match TRBD2. J lost 5 bases, V lost 7 bases, and 7 bases had no gene match. The CDR3 covers 13 residues. The V gene's germline CDR1 is SNHLY and CDR2 FYNNEI. The chain's CDR3 is CASTRGGAETQYF. CDR3 DNA: TGTGCCAGCACTAGGGGAGGGGCGGAGACCCAGTACTTC.

This clonotype appeared a few times. The chain has TRBV9 and TRBJ2-5; possible D gene TRBD2, 6 bases. Germline V CDR1 and CDR2: SGDLS, YYNGEE. The CDR3 is made up of 15 amino acids. V lost 0 bases and J 0 bases, leaving 9 bases between the germline ends. In nucleotides, the CDR3 is TGTGCCAGCAGCGTAGACGGAGGGAACCAAGAGACCCAGTACTTC. As protein: CASSVDGGNQETQYF.

In its sample, this clonotype was seen a few times. V and J are TRBV20-1 and TRBJ2-5; tentative D call: TRBD2 (5 bases). Germline loops: CDR1 DFQATT, CDR2 SNEGSKA (reference sequence). Trimming stripped 3 bases from V and 4 bases from J, with 12 bases between. The CDR3 is made up of 13 amino acids. The CDR3 DNA follows: TGCAGTGCTAGGGGGAGAACGGGAGAGACCCAGTACTTC. Its protein is CSARGRTGETQYF.

The chain combines TRBV6-5 with TRBJ2-5; D is ambiguous. V gave up 4 bases and J gave up 2 bases, with 11 bases separating them. The CDR3 length is 14 residues. The germline V gene has CDR1 MNHEY and CDR2 SVGAGI. CDR3 nucleotides: TGTGCCAGCAGTTCCCCCGTGGTACAAGAGACCCAGTACTTC. Encoded protein: CASSSPVVQETQYF.

The chain couples TRBV20-1 to TRBJ2-3, with 12 bases matching TRBD2. Germline V gene lookup returns CDR1 DFQATT and CDR2 SNEGSKA (reference sequence). The CDR3 loop spans 13 amino acids. V trimming: 6 bases; J trimming: 6 bases; junction bases outside the gene matches: 4. CDR3 DNA sequence: TGCAGTGCACGGACTAGCGGGGTGGATACGCAGTATTTT. It codes for CSARTSGVDTQYF.

This clonotype was found a few times. V is TRBV6-5 and J is TRBJ1-2; D is ambiguous. From germline, CDR1 is MNHEY and CDR2 SVGAGI. This CDR3 has 12 amino acids. V dropped 5 bases and J dropped 7 bases, with 11 bases sitting between them. The CDR3: CASSKDRGGYTF. The CDR3 nucleotides read TGTGCCAGCAGTAAAGACCGTGGTGGCTACACCTTC.

The V and J genes are TRBV7-6 and TRBJ2-3, with 9 bases identical to TRBD1. With 6 bases clipped from V and 6 bases from J, the junction kept 7 bases outside the gene matches. The CDR3 sequence is 14 residues long. Germline loops: CDR1 SGHVS, CDR2 FNYEAQ. CDR3 in DNA: TGTGCCAGCAGTCGTGGACAGGGGTGGGATACGCAGTATTTT. Translated, it gives CASSRGQGWDTQYF.

V usage is TRBV12-3 or TRBV12-4 and J usage is TRBJ1-5; 7 nucleotides match TRBD1. The CDR3 is made up of 19 amino acids. The V gene end was trimmed by 2 bases and the J gene end by 0 bases; junction bases not matched to a gene: 13. Written as DNA, the CDR3 is TGTGCCAGCAGTTTAATACGGGCAGGGGGAGTATATAGCAATCAGCCCCAGCATTTT. This sequence encodes CASSLIRAGGVYSNQPQHF.

V gene TRBV24-1 combines with J gene TRBJ2-1; D might be TRBD2 (5 bases). V dropped 7 bases and J dropped 5 bases, with 14 bases sitting between them. The CDR3 is made up of 14 amino acids. Germline V gene lookup returns CDR1 KGHDR and CDR2 SFDVKD. The CDR3 loop is CATSLDSLHNEQFF. CDR3 nucleotides: TGTGCCACCAGCTTGGACTCACTCCACAATGAGCAGTTCTTC.

This clonotype showed up just a few times. The V gene is TRBV28, the J gene TRBJ2-7, with 14 positions matching TRBD2. Trimming at V came to 8 bases and at J to 5 bases, leaving 8 bases not matched to a gene. The CDR3 spans 15 residues. Germline V gene data show CDR1 as MDHEN and CDR2 as SYDVKM. CDR3 region: CASDGLAGGSHEQYF. CDR3 sequence (DNA): TGTGCCAGCGACGGACTAGCGGGAGGAAGCCACGAGCAGTACTTC.

The chain combines TRBV6-5 with TRBJ2-7; D gene ambiguous. The germline V and J ends were trimmed by 0 bases and 4 bases, with 13 bases remaining between them. The CDR3 sequence is 15 residues long. Germline V gene data show CDR1 as MNHEY and CDR2 as SVGAGI. The CDR3 spells CASSYSIRGLYEQYF. The CDR3 nucleotides are TGTGCCAGCAGTTACTCGATACGAGGTTTATACGAGCAGTACTTC.

The chain joins TRBV12-3 or TRBV12-4 to TRBJ1-1; possible D gene TRBD1, 6 bases. CDR3 size: 13 residues. V lost 5 bases to trimming and J lost 11 bases, with 18 bases between them. This CDR3 is CASSPRGGLRAFF. The CDR3 bases are TGTGCCAGCAGTCCTCGGGGGGGGCTCAGGGCTTTCTTT.

This clonotype appeared a few times. This sequence joins TRBV20-1 and TRBJ1-2, with D tentatively TRBD1 (6 bases). CDR3 size: 13 residues. Trimming pared 6 bases from V and 6 bases from J, leaving 17 bases between. Germline-derived CDR1 and CDR2 are DFQATT and SNEGSKA (reference sequence). CDR3 in amino acids: CSAKKPGGHGYTF. CDR3 coding DNA: TGCAGTGCCAAAAAGCCGGGGGGCCATGGCTACACCTTC.

On this clonotype itself: The junction differs from germline at one of its ends, possibly a read error. The rearrangement uses TRBV30 and TRBJ2-3; 7 positions match TRBD2. This CDR3 is built from 13 residues. Germline CDR1 and CDR2: GTSNPN and SVGIG (reference sequence). DNA for the CDR3: TGTGCCTGGAGTGTAAACCCTAGGACTAGAGCCTTGTTT. This sequence encodes CAWSVNPRTRALF.

This clonotype was counted many times. This chain joins TRBV29-1 and TRBJ2-2; 7 bases line up with TRBD1. CDR3 length equals 13 residues. Looked up from germline, CDR1 is SQVTM and CDR2 is ANQGSEA. Trimming at V came to 0 bases and at J to 5 bases, leaving 0 bases not matched to a gene. CDR3 coding DNA: TGCAGCGTTGAAGAACAGGGGACCGGGGAGCTGTTTTTT. Its protein is CSVEEQGTGELFF.

This clonotype has only a few counts. The rearrangement joins TRBV12-3 or TRBV12-4 to TRBJ1-2; 10 bases line up with TRBD1. V shed 5 bases, J shed 4 bases, and the junction held 19 bases outside the gene matches. CDR3 length equals 19 residues. DNA of the CDR3: TGTGCCAGCAGTCCTCGCCTCCGGGACAGGGGCGGTCGAGGCTATGGCTACACCTTC. Translated: CASSPRLRDRGGRGYGYTF.

In DNA form, the CDR3 reads TGCGCCAGCAGCACAGGGGTAGCGGGCACCGGGGAGCTGTTTTTT. Protein: CASSTGVAGTGELFF. The chain recombines TRBV5-1 with TRBJ2-2; perhaps D is TRBD1 or TRBD2 (7 bases each). CDR1 SGHRS and CDR2 YFSETQ come from the germline V gene. The germline V and J ends were trimmed by 4 bases and 4 bases, with 14 bases remaining between them. The CDR3 length is 15 residues.

Only a few counts were recorded for this clonotype. This rearrangement joins TRBV12-3 or TRBV12-4 to TRBJ1-1, with 11 bases that match TRBD1. The CDR3 spans 14 residues. The V segment lost 6 bases and the J segment 4 bases; nucleotides outside the gene matches: 4. Here the CDR3 DNA reads TGTGCCAGCAGGATTGGGACAGGGGGCACTGAAGCTTTCTTT. This translates into CASRIGTGGTEAFF.

The CDR3: CSAVRGQQETQYF. CDR3 coding DNA: TGCAGTGCCGTAAGGGGGCAGCAAGAGACCCAGTACTTC. J is TRBJ2-5 and V is TRBV20-1; 7 nucleotides match TRBD1. Germline V lookup: CDR1 DFQATT, CDR2 SNEGSKA (reference sequence). The V gene end was trimmed by 6 bases and the J gene end by 2 bases; junction bases not matched to a gene: 6. The CDR3 extends over 13 amino acids.

The genes are TRBV29-1 and TRBJ2-1, with TRBD1 identical over 10 bases. The CDR3 loop spans 13 amino acids. Losses at the gene ends were 3 bases for V and 8 bases for J; bases not matched to a gene: 4. Germline V gene data show CDR1 as SQVTM and CDR2 as ANQGSEA. CDR3 bases: TGCAGCGTTGATGTGACAGGGGGCCATGAGCAGTTCTTC. As protein: CSVDVTGGHEQFF.

This clonotype appeared a few times. The J gene is TRBJ2-7, the V gene TRBV29-1; 9 bases match TRBD2. This CDR3 region has 14 residues. The V gene's germline CDR1 is SQVTM and CDR2 ANQGSEA. Unmatched junction bases numbered 8, after V lost 4 bases and J lost 4 bases. CDR3 loop: CSVVAGAGWYEQYF. CDR3 sequence (DNA): TGCAGCGTTGTAGCGGGAGCGGGGTGGTACGAGCAGTACTTC.

This chain connects TRBV12-3 or TRBV12-4 to TRBJ2-3; TRBD2 aligns across 13 bases. After removal of 1 base from V and 6 bases from J, the junction contained 1 base not matched to a gene. The CDR3 runs 15 residues. The CDR3 here is CASSLELAGGDTQYF. The CDR3 nucleotides are TGTGCCAGCAGTTTAGAACTAGCGGGAGGGGATACGCAGTATTTT.

This clonotype was counted only a few times. Written as DNA, the CDR3 is TGTGCCAGCTCACCATGGACTAGCGTCACAGATACGCAGTATTTT. Amino acids: CASSPWTSVTDTQYF. The V call is TRBV18, the J call TRBJ2-3; 9 bases align to TRBD2. J lost 2 bases, V lost 2 bases, and 2 bases had no gene match. CDR1 KGHSH and CDR2 LQKENI come from the germline V gene. The CDR3 sequence is 15 residues long.